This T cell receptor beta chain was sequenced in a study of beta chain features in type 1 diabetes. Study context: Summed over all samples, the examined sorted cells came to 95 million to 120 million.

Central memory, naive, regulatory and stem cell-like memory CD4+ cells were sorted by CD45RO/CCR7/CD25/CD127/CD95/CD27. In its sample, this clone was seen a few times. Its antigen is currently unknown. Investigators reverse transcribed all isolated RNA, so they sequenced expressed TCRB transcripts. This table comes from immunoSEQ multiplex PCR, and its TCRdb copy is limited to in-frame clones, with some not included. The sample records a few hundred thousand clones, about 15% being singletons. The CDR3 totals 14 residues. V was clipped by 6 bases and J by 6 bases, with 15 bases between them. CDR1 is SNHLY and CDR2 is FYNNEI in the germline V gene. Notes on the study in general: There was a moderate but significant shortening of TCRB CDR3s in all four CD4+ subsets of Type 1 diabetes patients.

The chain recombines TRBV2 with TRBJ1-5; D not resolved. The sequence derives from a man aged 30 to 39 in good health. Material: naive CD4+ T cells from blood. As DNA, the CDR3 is TGTGCCAGCAGGGGAAACACACCCGGTCAGCCCCAGCATTTT. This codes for CASRGNTPGQPQHF. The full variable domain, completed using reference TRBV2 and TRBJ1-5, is EPEVTQTPSHQVTQMGQEVILRCVPISNHLYFYWYRQILGQKVEFLVSFYNNEISEKSEIFDDQFSVERPDGSNFTLKIRSTKLEDSAMYFCASRGNTPGQPQHFGDGTRLSIL.